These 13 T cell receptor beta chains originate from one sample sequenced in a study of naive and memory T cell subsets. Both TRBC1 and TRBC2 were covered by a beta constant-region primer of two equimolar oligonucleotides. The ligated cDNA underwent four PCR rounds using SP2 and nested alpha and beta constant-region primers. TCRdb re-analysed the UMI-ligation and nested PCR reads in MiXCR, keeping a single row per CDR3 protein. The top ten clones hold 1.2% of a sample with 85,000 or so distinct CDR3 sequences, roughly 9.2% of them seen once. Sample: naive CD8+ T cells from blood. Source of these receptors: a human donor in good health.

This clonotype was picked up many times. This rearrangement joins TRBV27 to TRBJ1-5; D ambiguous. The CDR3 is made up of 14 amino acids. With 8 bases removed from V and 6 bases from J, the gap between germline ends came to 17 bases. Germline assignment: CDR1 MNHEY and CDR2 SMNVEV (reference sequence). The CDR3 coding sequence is TGTGCCAGCGGTTCCTCGCCTACGGTTCAGCCCCAGCATTTT. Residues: CASGSSPTVQPQHF.

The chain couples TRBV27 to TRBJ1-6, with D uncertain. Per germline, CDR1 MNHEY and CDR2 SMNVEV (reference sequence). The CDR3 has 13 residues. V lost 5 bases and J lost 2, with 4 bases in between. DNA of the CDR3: TGTGCCAGCAGTATTGCCTATAATTCACCCCTCCACTTT. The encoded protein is CASSIAYNSPLHF.

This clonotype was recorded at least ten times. CDR3 sequence: CSVEGGTGDYNEQYF. The DNA of the CDR3 is TGCAGCGTTGAGGGGGGGACAGGGGACTACAACGAGCAGTACTTC. The chain recombines TRBV29-1 with TRBJ2-7, with TRBD1 identical over 10 bases. The V and J ends lost 3 bases and 5 bases, in that order; junction bases with no gene match: 10. Germline V CDR1 and CDR2: SQVTM, ANQGSEA. This CDR3 has 15 residues.

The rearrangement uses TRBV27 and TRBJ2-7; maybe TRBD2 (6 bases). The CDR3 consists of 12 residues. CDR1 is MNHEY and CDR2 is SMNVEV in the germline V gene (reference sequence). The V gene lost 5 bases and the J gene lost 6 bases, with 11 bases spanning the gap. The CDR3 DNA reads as TGTGCCAGCAGTCCCCGGGGGACCGAGCAGTACTTC. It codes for CASSPRGTEQYF.

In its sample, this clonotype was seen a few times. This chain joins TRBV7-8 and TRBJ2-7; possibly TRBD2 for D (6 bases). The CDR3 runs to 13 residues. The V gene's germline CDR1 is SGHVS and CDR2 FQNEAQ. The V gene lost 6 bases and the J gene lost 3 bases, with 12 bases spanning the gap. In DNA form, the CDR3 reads TGTGCCAGCAGAGTGGGCGGGGACTACGAGCAGTACTTC. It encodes CASRVGGDYEQYF.

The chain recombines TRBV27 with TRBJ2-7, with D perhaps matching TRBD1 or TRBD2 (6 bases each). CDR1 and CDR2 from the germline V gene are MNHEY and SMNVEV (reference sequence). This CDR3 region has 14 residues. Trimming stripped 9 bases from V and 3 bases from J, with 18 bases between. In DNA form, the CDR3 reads TGTGCCAGTGTTCGGTCGGGGGCACTCTACGAGCAGTACTTC. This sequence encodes CASVRSGALYEQYF.

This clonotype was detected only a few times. The CDR3 reads CASSQMTGGGESGELFF. CDR3 nucleotide sequence: TGCGCCAGCAGCCAAATGACAGGGGGCGGTGAGTCCGGGGAGCTGTTTTTT. V is TRBV4-3 and J is TRBJ2-2; 10 bases fit TRBD1. V shed 2 bases, J shed 6 bases, and the junction held 9 bases outside the gene matches. Per the germline V gene, CDR1 is LGHNA and CDR2 is YSLEER. CDR3 length equals 17 residues.

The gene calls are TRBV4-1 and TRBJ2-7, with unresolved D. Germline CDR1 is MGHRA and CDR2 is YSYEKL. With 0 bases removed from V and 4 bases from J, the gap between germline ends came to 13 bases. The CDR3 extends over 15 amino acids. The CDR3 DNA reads TGCGCCAGCAGCCAAGACTACACCCTATGGTACGAGCAGTACTTC. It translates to CASSQDYTLWYEQYF.

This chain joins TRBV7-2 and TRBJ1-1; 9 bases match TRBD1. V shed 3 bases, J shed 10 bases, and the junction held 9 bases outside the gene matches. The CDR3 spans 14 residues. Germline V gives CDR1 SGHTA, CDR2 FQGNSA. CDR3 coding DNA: TGTGCCAGCAGCTTCCCACAGGGGGCAGCCGTAGCTTTCTTT. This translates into CASSFPQGAAVAFF.

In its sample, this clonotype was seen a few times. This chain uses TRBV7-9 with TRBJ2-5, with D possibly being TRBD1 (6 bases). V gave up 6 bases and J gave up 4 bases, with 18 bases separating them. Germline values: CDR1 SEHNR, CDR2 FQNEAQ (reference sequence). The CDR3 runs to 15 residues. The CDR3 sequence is CASRWRTDEVETQYF. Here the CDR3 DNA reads TGTGCCAGCAGGTGGAGGACAGACGAAGTAGAGACCCAGTACTTC.

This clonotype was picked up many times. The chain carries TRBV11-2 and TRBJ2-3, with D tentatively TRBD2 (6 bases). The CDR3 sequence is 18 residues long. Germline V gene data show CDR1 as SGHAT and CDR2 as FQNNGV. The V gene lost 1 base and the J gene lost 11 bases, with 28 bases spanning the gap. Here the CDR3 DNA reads TGTGCCAGCAGCTTAGGTCCTCTGGTGCGGGACGGGGCTATGGGGCAGTATTTT. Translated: CASSLGPLVRDGAMGQYF.

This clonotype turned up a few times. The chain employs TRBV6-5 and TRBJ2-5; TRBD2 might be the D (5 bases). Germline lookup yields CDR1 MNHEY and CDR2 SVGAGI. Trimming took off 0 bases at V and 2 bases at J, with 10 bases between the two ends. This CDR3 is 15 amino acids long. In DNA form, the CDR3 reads TGTGCCAGCAGTTACTCTCGGGGAATGCAAGAGACCCAGTACTTC. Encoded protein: CASSYSRGMQETQYF.

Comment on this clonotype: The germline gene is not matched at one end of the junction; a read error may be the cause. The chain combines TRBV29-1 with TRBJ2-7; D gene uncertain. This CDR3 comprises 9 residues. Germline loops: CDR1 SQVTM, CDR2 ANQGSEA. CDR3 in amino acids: CSVAATLGF. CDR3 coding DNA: TGCAGCGTTGCCGCGACCCTAGGGTTC.